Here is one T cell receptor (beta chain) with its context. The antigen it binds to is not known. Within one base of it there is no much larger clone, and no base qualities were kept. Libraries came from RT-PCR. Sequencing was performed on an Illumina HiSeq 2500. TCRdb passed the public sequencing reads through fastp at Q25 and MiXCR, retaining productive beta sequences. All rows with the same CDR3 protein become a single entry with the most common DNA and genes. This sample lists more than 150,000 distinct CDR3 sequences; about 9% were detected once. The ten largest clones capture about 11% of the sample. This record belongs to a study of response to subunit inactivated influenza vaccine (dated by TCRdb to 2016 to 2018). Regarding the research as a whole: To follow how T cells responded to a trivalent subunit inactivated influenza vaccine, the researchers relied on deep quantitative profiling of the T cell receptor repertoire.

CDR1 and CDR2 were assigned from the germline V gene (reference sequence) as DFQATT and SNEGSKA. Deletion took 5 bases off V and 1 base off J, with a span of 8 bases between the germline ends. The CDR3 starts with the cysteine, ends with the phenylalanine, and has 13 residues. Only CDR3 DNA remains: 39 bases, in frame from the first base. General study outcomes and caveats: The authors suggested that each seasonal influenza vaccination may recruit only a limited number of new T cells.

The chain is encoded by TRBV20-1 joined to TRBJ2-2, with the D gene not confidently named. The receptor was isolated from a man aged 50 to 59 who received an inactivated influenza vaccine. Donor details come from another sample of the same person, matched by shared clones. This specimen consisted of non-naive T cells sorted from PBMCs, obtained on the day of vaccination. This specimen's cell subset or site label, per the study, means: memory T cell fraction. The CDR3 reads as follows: CSASTLNTGELFF. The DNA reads TGCAGTGCTTCAACTCTGAACACCGGGGAGCTGTTTTTT.